The 11 T cell receptor beta chains below were found in one sample sequenced in a study of glioma-infiltrating T cells after dendritic cell vaccination. Profiled with immunoSEQ multiplex PCR; TCRdb holds only in-frame clones, not every one. The sample has about 67,000 clones; about four fifths are singletons. Sample: blood, taken before dendritic cell vaccination. These receptors were obtained from a human donor with glioblastoma.

As concerns this clone: Other DNA variants within this sample encode the same CDR3. The V and J genes are TRBV11-2 and TRBJ2-5; 9 nucleotides line up with TRBD2. CDR1 SGHAT and CDR2 FQNNGV come from the germline V gene. J was trimmed by 2 bases and V by 1 base; bases with no gene match: 2. The CDR3 sequence is 15 residues long. CDR3 nucleotide sequence: TGTGCCAGCAGCTTAGGTCTAGCGGGGCAAGAGACCCAGTACTTC. Protein sequence: CASSLGLAGQETQYF.

The rearrangement uses TRBV30 and TRBJ2-3, with a tentative D call TRBD2 (7 bases). The CDR3 has 14 amino acids. Trimming took 4 bases from V and 3 from J, leaving 14 bases between them. The germline V gene has CDR1 GTSNPN and CDR2 SVGIG (reference sequence). The CDR3 loop is CAWTYGGLTDTQYF. For the CDR3, the DNA is TGTGCCTGGACCTACGGGGGGCTTACAGATACGCAGTATTTT. Full variable domain (rest looked up from reference TRBV30 and TRBJ2-3): SQTIHQWPATLVQPVGSPLSLECTVEGTSNPNLYWYRQAAGRGLQLLFYSVGIGQISSEVPQNLSASRPQDRQFILSSKKLLLSDSGFYLCAWTYGGLTDTQYFGPGTRLTVL.

V usage is TRBV5-6 and J usage is TRBJ2-4; D unresolved. The V and J ends lost 1 base and 1 base respectively, with 6 bases between them. The CDR3 runs 14 residues. Germline V gives CDR1 SGHDT, CDR2 YYEEEE. The CDR3 DNA sequence: TGTGCCAGCAGCTTGATCTCCGCCAAAAACATTCAGTACTTC. Translating gives CASSLISAKNIQYF.

The J gene is TRBJ2-2, the V gene TRBV19, with TRBD1 matching 7 bases. Losses at the gene ends were 8 bases for V and 3 bases for J; bases not matched to a gene: 6. CDR3 size: 14 residues. CDR1 is LNHDA and CDR2 is SQIVND in the germline V gene (reference sequence). For the CDR3, the DNA is TGTGCCAGTGCCGACAGGGCTCACACCGGGGAGCTGTTTTTT. Translating gives CASADRAHTGELFF.

The V and J genes are TRBV6-4 and TRBJ2-3, with 10 bases lining up with TRBD2. Trimming at V came to 2 bases and at J to 6 bases, leaving 5 bases not matched to a gene. Per germline, CDR1 MRHNA and CDR2 SNTAGT. The CDR3 runs 15 residues. CDR3 sequence reads: CASSDVAGGLDTQYF. In nucleotides, the CDR3 is TGTGCCAGCAGTGACGTAGCGGGGGGACTCGATACGCAGTATTTT.

The rearrangement joins TRBV9 to TRBJ2-3, with TRBD1 matching 7 bases. Germline V lookup: CDR1 SGDLS, CDR2 YYNGEE. Trimming at V came to 3 bases and at J to 3 bases, leaving 4 bases not matched to a gene. This CDR3 has 14 residues. CDR3 DNA: TGTGCCAGCAGCGCCGGGACAGAAACAGATACGCAGTATTTT. It codes for CASSAGTETDTQYF.

The V call is TRBV7-9, the J call TRBJ1-2; weak D call: TRBD1 (6 bases). Germline CDR1 is SEHNR and CDR2 is FQNEAQ (reference sequence). V shed 4 bases and J shed 3 bases, with 12 bases lying between them. CDR3 length: 14 amino acids. The CDR3 is CASSSDGTYYGYTF. The DNA of the CDR3 is TGTGCCAGCAGCTCCGACGGGACATACTATGGCTACACCTTC.

This sequence joins TRBV7-3 and TRBJ2-3, with D tentatively TRBD2 (6 bases). Germline loops: CDR1 SGHTA, CDR2 FQGTGA. V lost 1 base and J 1 base, leaving 12 bases between the germline ends. The CDR3 spans 16 residues. CDR3: CASSLMVGEGTDTQYF. The DNA for the CDR3 is TGTGCCAGCAGCTTAATGGTGGGGGAGGGCACAGATACGCAGTATTTT.

V is TRBV2 and J is TRBJ2-4, with D possibly TRBD1 on 5 matching bases. This CDR3 spans 13 amino acids. The V and J ends lost 7 bases and 6 bases respectively, with 13 bases between them. The germline V gene encodes CDR1 SNHLY and CDR2 FYNNEI. The CDR3 loop reads CASNIGQGNIQYF. DNA for the CDR3: TGTGCCAGCAACATCGGGCAGGGAAACATTCAGTACTTC.

J is TRBJ1-1 and V is TRBV6-1; 7 bases align to TRBD1. Germline trimming cut 10 bases from V and 0 bases from J; bases unmatched to any gene: 5. The CDR3 loop spans 13 amino acids. The germline V gene encodes CDR1 MNHNS and CDR2 SASEGT. CDR3 DNA sequence: TGTGCCATCAGAGGGGGCCTGAACACTGAAGCTTTCTTT. Its protein product is CAIRGGLNTEAFF.

This clone was recorded a few times. V usage is TRBV7-9 and J usage is TRBJ1-2; no definite D call. Germline CDR1 reads SEHNR; CDR2 reads FQNEAQ (reference sequence). Trimming pared 4 bases from V and 8 bases from J, leaving 8 bases between. This CDR3 is 11 amino acids long. As DNA, the CDR3 is TGTGCCAGCAGCTCTCAGTGGGGCTACACCTTC. Translated, it gives CASSSQWGYTF.